This passage covers 21 T cell receptor beta chains from one sample sequenced in a study of T-cell memory formation after mild COVID-19. In TCRdb, the 5' RACE reads were re-called with MiXCR into one record per CDR3 protein. Of 350,000 to 500,000 distinct CDR3 sequences in the sample, approximately 18% were seen once. Source material: PBMCs or a T cell subset sorted from them (not recorded which). The origin of the receptors is a man between 18 and 29 years old who had mild COVID-19 (a few samples of this study predate the infection). Cell type and time point are not known.

As to this clonotype: Possible read error: a much larger clone is one base away. This CDR3 reads CASSEQGHEQYF. In nucleotides, the CDR3 is TGTGCCAGCAGCGAACAGGGCCACGAGCAGTACTTC. The gene calls are TRBV7-6 and TRBJ2-7; possible D gene TRBD1, 6 bases. Per germline, CDR1 SGHVS and CDR2 FNYEAQ. This CDR3 region has 12 residues. Trimming removed 5 bases at V and 5 bases at J, with 10 bases between.

The chain couples TRBV6-1 to TRBJ2-3; no firm D call. The CDR3 is 16 residues long. V was shortened by 0 bases and J by 2 bases, with 12 bases between the two germline ends. Germline loops: CDR1 MNHNS, CDR2 SASEGT. The chain's CDR3 is CASSEAIGQTTDTQYF. The CDR3 DNA is TGTGCCAGCAGTGAAGCGATCGGTCAGACCACAGATACGCAGTATTTT.

The chain employs TRBV28 and TRBJ2-3, with 8 positions matching TRBD2. This CDR3 spans 15 amino acids. Unmatched junction bases numbered 9, after V lost 5 bases and J lost 5 bases. Germline values: CDR1 MDHEN, CDR2 SYDVKM. In DNA form, the CDR3 reads TGTGCCAGCAGTATGCCCCGGGGGGGCGTAGATACGCAGTATTTT. Translated: CASSMPRGGVDTQYF.

This chain links TRBV5-6 with TRBJ2-3; 9 nucleotides agree with TRBD2. This CDR3 contains 17 residues. The V gene's germline CDR1 is SGHDT and CDR2 YYEEEE. After removal of 1 base from V and 5 bases from J, the junction contained 11 bases not matched to a gene. CDR3 protein: CASSLSGGGAEGDTQYF. For the CDR3, the DNA is TGTGCCAGCAGCTTGAGCGGCGGGGGGGCCGAAGGAGATACGCAGTATTTT.

This clonotype was counted between two and nine times. This chain connects TRBV5-1 to TRBJ2-7, with D uncertain. This CDR3 contains 15 residues. With 0 bases removed from V and 4 bases from J, the gap between germline ends came to 14 bases. Germline V gene sequence: CDR1 SGHRS, CDR2 YFSETQ. CDR3 protein: CASSLAVTATYEQYF. Here the CDR3 DNA reads TGCGCCAGCAGCTTGGCGGTAACCGCGACGTACGAGCAGTACTTC.

The rearrangement links TRBV18 to TRBJ2-7; a possible D gene is TRBD1 (6 bases). V was cut by 3 bases and J by 5 bases, with 17 bases left in between. The germline gives CDR1 KGHSH, CDR2 LQKENI. The CDR3 is made up of 15 amino acids. The CDR3 region has the DNA TGTGCCAGCTCACCCGGACGAGGGGGTCGCCACGAGCAGTACGTC. As protein: CASSPGRGGRHEQYV.

The chain couples TRBV7-2 to TRBJ2-4; D ambiguous. The germline V gene encodes CDR1 SGHTA and CDR2 FQGNSA. Trimming took 1 base from V and 3 from J, leaving 10 bases between them. The CDR3 has 15 residues. For the CDR3, the DNA is TGTGCCAGCAGCTTAGTAACCATGGGCAAAAACATTCAGTACTTC. Translation gives CASSLVTMGKNIQYF.

The rearrangement joins TRBV7-2 to TRBJ1-4; TRBD1 agrees at 7 bases. CDR1 and CDR2 (germline): SGHTA, FQGNSA. The ends lost 5 bases at V and 8 bases at J; junction bases unmatched: 5. This CDR3 spans 13 amino acids. CDR3 DNA sequence: TGTGCCAGCAGCGCACAGGGGTACGAAAAACTGTTTTTT. This gives the protein CASSAQGYEKLFF.

This clonotype came up a few times. The chain recombines TRBV6-5 with TRBJ2-2; D possibly corresponds to TRBD1 (5 bases). CDR1 is MNHEY, CDR2 SVGAGI, per germline. V shed 5 bases and J shed 0 bases, with 13 bases lying between them. The CDR3 spans 16 residues. The CDR3 DNA sequence: TGTGCCAGCAGTCCCAGGAAAGGGGCGAACACCGGGGAGCTGTTTTTT. Translation gives CASSPRKGANTGELFF.

The chain uses TRBV20-1 and TRBJ2-1; TRBD2 is a possible D gene (6 bases). Per germline, CDR1 DFQATT and CDR2 SNEGSKA (reference sequence). The CDR3 is 12 amino acids. Trimming took 7 bases from V and 4 from J, leaving 11 bases between them. The DNA for the CDR3 is TGCAGTGTTATAGCGGAATACAATGAGCAGTTCTTC. Translation: CSVIAEYNEQFF.

The chain couples TRBV7-3 to TRBJ2-7; 7 bases are a match to TRBD2. The V and J ends lost 5 bases and 3 bases, in that order; junction bases with no gene match: 10. Looked up from germline, CDR1 is SGHTA and CDR2 is FQGTGA. This CDR3 is 15 amino acids long. CDR3 coding DNA: TGTGCCAGCAGCACCCAGGCGCGGGGGAACTACGAGCAGTACGTC. Translation: CASSTQARGNYEQYV.

This clonotype showed up just a few times. One end of the junction varies from germline; a read error may be responsible. The chain recombines TRBV14 with TRBJ1-2; D call uncertain. The CDR3 totals 14 residues. The germline gives CDR1 SGHDN, CDR2 FVKESK. The CDR3 reads CASSEDRMDYGYTF. The CDR3 nucleotides read TGTGCCAGCAGCGAAGATCGGATGGACTATGGCTACACCTTC.

This clonotype was counted once. The chain carries TRBV5-1 and TRBJ1-1; possibly TRBD1 for D (5 bases). The CDR3 length is 15 residues. Trimming pared 0 bases from V and 4 bases from J, leaving 13 bases between. CDR1 is SGHRS and CDR2 is YFSETQ in the germline V gene. The CDR3 sequence is CASSLGGSGSTEAFF. CDR3 nucleotide sequence: TGCGCCAGCAGCTTGGGGGGGAGTGGGAGCACTGAAGCTTTCTTT.

The sample holds a few counts of this clonotype. The chain recombines TRBV24-1 with TRBJ2-2, with a weak D call TRBD2 (6 bases). The CDR3 totals 15 residues. The germline V gene encodes CDR1 KGHDR and CDR2 SFDVKD. The V gene lost 3 bases and the J gene lost 6 bases, with 13 bases spanning the gap. The CDR3 region is CATSDPRRGAGELFF. The CDR3 region has the DNA TGTGCCACCAGTGATCCTCGGAGGGGTGCCGGGGAGCTGTTTTTT.

This clonotype was seen a handful of times. V usage is TRBV27 and J usage is TRBJ2-5, with D possibly matching TRBD2 (5 bases). V was cut by 4 bases and J by 4 bases, with 16 bases left in between. The CDR3 loop spans 15 amino acids. CDR1 is MNHEY, CDR2 SMNVEV, per germline (reference sequence). CDR3 region: CASSWALGRPETQYF. In nucleotides, the CDR3 is TGTGCCAGCAGTTGGGCCCTAGGGAGACCAGAGACCCAGTACTTC.

V is TRBV12-3 or TRBV12-4 and J is TRBJ2-7; D possibly uses TRBD1 or TRBD2 (6 bases each). Trimming took off 5 bases at V and 3 bases at J, with 20 bases between the two ends. The CDR3 has 16 residues. Here the CDR3 reads CASSVWGAGAHYEQYF. CDR3 DNA sequence: TGTGCCAGCAGTGTCTGGGGGGCAGGGGCCCACTACGAGCAGTACTTC.

V and J are TRBV5-5 and TRBJ1-2; D perhaps matches TRBD1 (5 bases). V was pared by 6 bases and J by 7 bases, with 16 bases between. CDR3 size: 13 residues. Per the germline V gene, CDR1 is SGHKS and CDR2 is YYEKEE (reference sequence). CDR3 loop: CASTFREFGGYTF. The CDR3 DNA reads TGTGCCAGCACCTTCAGGGAATTTGGTGGCTACACCTTC.

In this sample, this clonotype turned up a few times. This CDR3 reads CSASLVLNEQFF. CDR3 DNA: TGCAGTGCTAGTTTAGTCCTGAATGAGCAGTTCTTC. This chain uses TRBV20-1 with TRBJ2-1; D call uncertain. Between the trimmed V and J ends, which lost 3 bases and 7 bases, there was a span of 10 bases. Germline V gene data show CDR1 as DFQATT and CDR2 as SNEGSKA (reference sequence). The CDR3 totals 12 residues.

This clonotype has a handful of counts. This chain joins TRBV12-3 or TRBV12-4 and TRBJ1-1; tentative D call: TRBD1 (5 bases). This CDR3 spans 19 amino acids. V lost 2 bases and J 0 bases, leaving 22 bases between the germline ends. Here the CDR3 reads CASSLSRAWLTGLNTEAFF. As DNA, the CDR3 is TGTGCCAGCAGTTTAAGTCGAGCGTGGCTCACAGGCTTGAACACTGAAGCTTTCTTT.

The V call is TRBV7-2, the J call TRBJ2-5; possible D gene TRBD1, 5 bases. The V end lost 5 bases, the J end lost 5 bases, and 12 bases lay between the germline ends. CDR3 length: 13 amino acids. Germline V gives CDR1 SGHTA, CDR2 FQGNSA. The CDR3 DNA follows: TGTGCCAGCAGCCTGGGGCAGTCCGAGACCCAGTACTTC. It yields the protein CASSLGQSETQYF.

This clonotype was seen more than once but under ten times. V is TRBV28 and J is TRBJ2-1, with 10 bases lining up with TRBD1. CDR3 length equals 15 residues. V lost 4 bases and J lost 7; bases outside the gene matches: 7. Germline lookup yields CDR1 MDHEN and CDR2 SYDVKM. The CDR3 DNA follows: TGTGCCAGCAGTTCCGCCGGGACAGGGGTTAATGAGCAGTTCTTC. Translated: CASSSAGTGVNEQFF.